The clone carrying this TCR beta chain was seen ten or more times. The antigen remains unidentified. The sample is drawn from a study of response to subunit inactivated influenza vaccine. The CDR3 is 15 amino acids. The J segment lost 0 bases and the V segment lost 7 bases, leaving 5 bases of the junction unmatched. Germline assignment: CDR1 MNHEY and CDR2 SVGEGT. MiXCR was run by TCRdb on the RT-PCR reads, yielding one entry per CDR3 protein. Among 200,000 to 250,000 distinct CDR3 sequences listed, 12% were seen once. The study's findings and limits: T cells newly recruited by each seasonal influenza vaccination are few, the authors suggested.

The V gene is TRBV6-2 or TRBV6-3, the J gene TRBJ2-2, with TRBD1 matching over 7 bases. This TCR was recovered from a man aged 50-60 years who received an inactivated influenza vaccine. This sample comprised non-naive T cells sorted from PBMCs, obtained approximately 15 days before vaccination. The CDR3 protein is CASTLDRANTGELFF. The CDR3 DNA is TGTGCCAGCACCCTTGACAGGGCGAACACCGGGGAGCTGTTTTTT.